A single sample gave rise to the 21 T cell receptor beta chains below, sequenced in a study of blood T cells in healthy people across ages (dated by TCRdb to about 2015). Library generation was performed with 5' RACE. Sequencer: Illumina HiSeq 2500. A second PCR of roughly 7 to 12 cycles was run with a J-beta primer mix and a sample-barcoded 5' primer. Using fastp trimming at Q25 and MiXCR clonotype assembly, TCRdb reanalyzed the public sequencing data and kept in-frame beta chains. Under each unique CDR3 protein, matching rows form one entry showing the most common genes and DNA. The sample contains over 600,000 distinct CDR3 sequences, about 46% of them found a single time. The top ten constitute around a sixth of the sample. The sample comprised blood. The receptors derive from a man older than 75 in good health.

In this sample, this clonotype turned up once. This chain uses TRBV2 with TRBJ2-1; D is ambiguous. Germline V gives CDR1 SNHLY, CDR2 FYNNEI. CDR3 length equals 13 residues. Trimming pared 6 bases from V and 2 bases from J, leaving 8 bases between. CDR3 protein: CASSTDTYNEQFF. Here the CDR3 DNA reads TGTGCCAGCAGCACTGACACCTACAATGAGCAGTTCTTC.

The genes are TRBV6-2 or TRBV6-3 and TRBJ2-7; D remains unclear. The germline gives CDR1 MNHEY, CDR2 SVGEGT. This CDR3 spans 14 amino acids. Trimming stripped 3 bases from V and 5 bases from J, with 14 bases between. This CDR3 is CASSYMIGGNEQYF. The CDR3 bases are TGTGCCAGCAGTTATATGATCGGCGGAAACGAGCAGTACTTC.

V gene TRBV7-2 combines with J gene TRBJ1-1; 9 bases agree with TRBD1. This CDR3 contains 13 residues. The trim removed 7 bases at V and 7 bases at J, leaving 7 bases unmatched. The germline V gene has CDR1 SGHTA and CDR2 FQGNSA. The CDR3 sequence: CASTGRGQGEAFF. DNA of the CDR3: TGTGCCAGCACGGGAAGGGGACAGGGTGAAGCTTTCTTT. Drawing the rest from reference TRBV7-2 and TRBJ1-1, the complete variable domain is GAGVSQSPSNKVTEKGKDVELRCDPISGHTALYWYRQSLGQGLEFLIYFQGNSAPDKSGLPSDRFSAERTGGSVSTLTIQRTQQEDSAVYLCASTGRGQGEAFFGQGTRLTVV.

The V and J genes are TRBV6-1 and TRBJ1-5; no definite D call. With 6 bases removed from V and 0 bases from J, the gap between germline ends came to 12 bases. Germline V gives CDR1 MNHNS, CDR2 SASEGT. The length of the CDR3 is 15 residues. The CDR3 region has the DNA TGTGCCAGCAGAGCAGACGGGGATAGCAATCAGCCCCAGCATTTT. It is translated as CASRADGDSNQPQHF.

The V gene is TRBV6-6, the J gene TRBJ2-6, with TRBD1 matching 9 bases. This CDR3 spans 17 amino acids. The germline gives CDR1 MNHNY, CDR2 SVGAGI (reference sequence). Trimming removed 5 bases from V and 4 bases from J; junction bases left unmatched: 9. CDR3 residues: CASSNLGQGYGANVLTF. The CDR3 coding sequence is TGTGCCAGCAGTAACCTCGGACAGGGGTACGGGGCCAACGTCCTGACTTTC.

The V and J genes are TRBV6-6 and TRBJ2-3; no definite D call. In germline, CDR1 is MNHNY, CDR2 SVGAGI (reference sequence). CDR3 length equals 15 residues. The germline V and J ends were trimmed by 0 bases and 3 bases, with 10 bases remaining between them. Here the CDR3 reads CASSYSASRTDTQYF. The DNA of the CDR3 is TGTGCCAGCAGTTACTCGGCTTCACGAACAGATACGCAGTATTTT.

The gene calls are TRBV10-3 and TRBJ2-5, with D maybe TRBD1 (6 bases). Germline V gives CDR1 ENHRY, CDR2 SYGVKD. Trimming removed 7 bases from V and 11 bases from J, with 17 bases in between. This CDR3 contains 12 residues. CDR3 residues: CAIKGVNNEQYF. CDR3 bases: TGTGCCATCAAGGGGGTAAACAATGAGCAGTACTTC.

J is TRBJ2-1 and V is TRBV29-1, with D hard to call. This CDR3 has 14 residues. With 7 bases removed from V and 6 bases from J, the gap between germline ends came to 19 bases. Germline V lookup: CDR1 SQVTM, CDR2 ANQGSEA. The CDR3: CSARPGSTRNEQFF. The CDR3 region has the DNA TGCAGCGCTCGGCCGGGCTCTACACGCAATGAGCAGTTCTTC.

This clonotype was found many times. The chain is built from TRBV20-1 and TRBJ2-5; D is possibly TRBD1 or TRBD2 (5 bases each). This CDR3 spans 15 amino acids. The V gene's germline CDR1 is DFQATT and CDR2 SNEGSKA (reference sequence). V shed 5 bases and J shed 2 bases, with 18 bases lying between them. The CDR3 DNA is TGCAGTGCTCCCGAGCTCGTGGGGACGCAAGAGACCCAGTACTTC. This translates into CSAPELVGTQETQYF.

This clonotype was seen a handful of times. The chain carries TRBV7-2 and TRBJ1-2; 7 bases are shared with TRBD1. CDR1 is SGHTA and CDR2 is FQGNSA in the germline V gene. Unmatched junction bases numbered 6, after V lost 0 bases and J lost 8 bases. This CDR3 has 14 residues. The CDR3 coding sequence is TGTGCCAGCAGCTTAGCTAGGACAGGTGTAGGCTACACCTTC. Protein sequence: CASSLARTGVGYTF.

This clonotype was detected only a few times. The chain employs TRBV5-1 and TRBJ1-2; maybe TRBD1 (5 bases). There are 16 residues in the CDR3. V was trimmed by 4 bases and J by 0 bases, leaving 16 bases between them. CDR1 SGHRS and CDR2 YFSETQ come from the germline V gene. The CDR3 region has the DNA TGCGCCAGCAGCCAACCCCTAGACAGAGCTAACTATGGCTACACCTTC. Protein: CASSQPLDRANYGYTF.

The chain links TRBV7-3 to TRBJ2-1; 8 bases line up with TRBD2. Germline lookup yields CDR1 SGHTA and CDR2 FQGTGA. J gave up 4 bases and V 0 bases, and 2 bases lay outside the gene matches. The CDR3 sequence is 15 residues long. CDR3 bases: TGTGCCAGCAGCTTAACGACTAGCGAATACAATGAGCAGTTCTTC. It codes for CASSLTTSEYNEQFF.

This clonotype was picked up a small number of times. One end of the junction fails to match germline, which may point to a read error. The chain employs TRBV5-1 and TRBJ2-3; D not certain. Germline-derived CDR1 and CDR2 are SGHRS and YFSETQ. This CDR3 is 13 amino acids long. This chain's CDR3 is CASSLGLADTQYF. The CDR3 DNA is TGTGCCAGCAGCCTAGGCCTGGCGGATACGCAGTATTTT.

The chain is built from TRBV20-1 and TRBJ2-7; 9 nucleotides align to TRBD2. The CDR3 spans 12 residues. Germline assignment: CDR1 DFQATT and CDR2 SNEGSKA (reference sequence). CDR3 sequence reads: CSPSGDTYEQYF. The CDR3 coding sequence is TGCAGCCCTAGCGGGGACACCTACGAGCAGTACTTC.

Remarks on this clonotype: One end of the junction varies from germline; a read error may be responsible. CDR3 in amino acids: CASSLSPGSRETQNF. CDR3 nucleotide sequence: TGTGCCAGCAGTCTATCGCCAGGGTCGAGGGAGACCCAGAACTTC. The genes are TRBV28 and TRBJ2-5; D may be TRBD1 or TRBD2 (5 bases each). Germline V CDR1 and CDR2: MDHEN, SYDVKM. CDR3 length equals 15 residues.

The rearrangement links TRBV9 to TRBJ1-6; no definite D call. V was pared by 0 bases and J by 6 bases, with 13 bases between. This CDR3 contains 16 residues. Germline V gene data show CDR1 as SGDLS and CDR2 as YYNGEE. The CDR3 region is CASSVDQEGRNSPLHF. The CDR3 region has the DNA TGTGCCAGCAGCGTAGATCAAGAGGGCCGTAATTCACCCCTCCACTTT. Drawing the rest from reference TRBV9 and TRBJ1-6, the complete variable domain is DSGVTQTPKHLITATGQRVTLRCSPRSGDLSVYWYQQSLDQGLQFLIQYYNGEERAKGNILERFSAQQFPDLHSELNLSSLELGDSALYFCASSVDQEGRNSPLHFGNGTRLTVT.

The genes are TRBV6-2 or TRBV6-3 and TRBJ1-4; no firm D call. The ends were cut back, 5 bases at V and 0 bases at J, with 13 bases in the middle. This CDR3 is 16 amino acids long. Germline loops: CDR1 MNHEY, CDR2 SVGEGT. The CDR3: CASSDRTETTNEKLFF. The CDR3 bases are TGTGCCAGCAGTGATCGGACTGAAACAACTAATGAAAAACTGTTTTTT.

The chain recombines TRBV7-6 with TRBJ2-7, with D unresolved. The CDR3 consists of 15 residues. Trimming pared 5 bases from V and 2 bases from J, leaving 16 bases between. Germline V gene sequence: CDR1 SGHVS, CDR2 FNYEAQ. The CDR3 sequence: CASSLGPTRPYEQYF. For the CDR3, the DNA is TGTGCCAGCAGCCTCGGGCCGACCCGACCCTACGAGCAGTACTTC.

This chain links TRBV5-1 with TRBJ2-3, with 12 nucleotides matching TRBD2. From germline, CDR1 is SGHRS and CDR2 YFSETQ. V lost 1 base and J lost 4; bases outside the gene matches: 1. The CDR3 extends over 15 amino acids. Here the CDR3 reads CASSLLAGGPDTQYF. In DNA form, the CDR3 reads TGCGCCAGCAGCTTGCTAGCGGGAGGGCCAGATACGCAGTATTTT.

This clonotype was recorded a few times. The rearrangement links TRBV29-1 to TRBJ2-2; D remains unclear. Germline CDR1 SQVTM, CDR2 ANQGSEA. Deletions cut 6 bases from V and 2 bases from J, with 13 bases between. This CDR3 is 14 amino acids long. The CDR3 here is CSVQTRLNTGELFF. CDR3 DNA sequence: TGCAGCGTCCAAACGAGGCTTAACACCGGGGAGCTGTTTTTT.

This clonotype was counted a few times. The chain uses TRBV28 and TRBJ2-3; TRBD1 is a possible D gene (6 bases). The CDR3 covers 14 residues. The V end was cut by 3 bases, the J end by 2 bases, with 9 bases between. The germline V gene encodes CDR1 MDHEN and CDR2 SYDVKM. CDR3 in amino acids: CASSFTGNTDTQYF. CDR3 bases: TGTGCCAGCAGTTTCACAGGGAACACAGATACGCAGTATTTT.